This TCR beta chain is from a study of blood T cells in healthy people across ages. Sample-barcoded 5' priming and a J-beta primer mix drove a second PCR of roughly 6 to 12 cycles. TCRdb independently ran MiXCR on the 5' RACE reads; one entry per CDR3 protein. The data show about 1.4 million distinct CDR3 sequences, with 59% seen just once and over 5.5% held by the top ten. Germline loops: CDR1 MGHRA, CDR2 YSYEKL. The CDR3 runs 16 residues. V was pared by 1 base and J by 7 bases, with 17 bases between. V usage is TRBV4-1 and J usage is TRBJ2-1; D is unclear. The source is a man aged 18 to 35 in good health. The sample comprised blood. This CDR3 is CASSQVIWVPRNEQFF. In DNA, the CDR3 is TGCGCCAGCAGCCAAGTTATATGGGTCCCCCGAAATGAGCAGTTCTTC.